This T cell receptor (beta chain) appears in the sequencing data of a study of cytomegalovirus exposure and HLA in healthy donors. Sequencing used immunoSEQ multiplex PCR; TCRdb keeps in-frame clones, though not all of them. The sample shows some 120,000 clones, 90% to 95% of them seen only once. CDR1 MDHEN and CDR2 SYDVKM come from the germline V gene. The CDR3 extends over 14 amino acids. V was cut by 3 bases and J by 4 bases, with 12 bases left in between. The chain is built from TRBV28 and TRBJ1-2; a weak D match, TRBD1 (6 bases). The TCR originated in a young woman in good health and CMV-seronegative. Sequencing used PBMCs. Here the CDR3 DNA reads TGTGCCAGCAGTTTTGGGGGCAGGATCTATGGCTACACCTTC. Its translation: CASSFGGRIYGYTF.